The 26 T cell receptor beta chains below come from one sample, sequenced in a study of T-cell memory formation after mild COVID-19. Via MiXCR, TCRdb re-called the 5' RACE reads, giving one row per CDR3 protein. Among 49,000 or so distinct CDR3 sequences listed, 7.3% were seen once. Sequenced input: PBMCs or a T cell subset sorted from them (not recorded which). Source of these receptors: a man in his late teens or twenties who had mild COVID-19 (a few samples of this study predate the infection). Cell type and time point are not known.

The chain carries TRBV5-5 and TRBJ1-4, with a weak D call TRBD1 (6 bases). This CDR3 has 15 residues. Germline-derived CDR1 and CDR2 are SGHKS and YYEKEE (reference sequence). The germline V and J ends were trimmed by 2 bases and 7 bases, with 15 bases remaining between them. The CDR3 DNA is TGTGCCAGCAGCTTCCGGGACACTCTTGGTGAAAAACTGTTTTTT. Protein product: CASSFRDTLGEKLFF.

The V call is TRBV19, the J call TRBJ2-5, with D possibly matching TRBD1 (5 bases). Trimming pared 4 bases from V and 1 base from J, leaving 16 bases between. This CDR3 spans 16 amino acids. Germline values: CDR1 LNHDA, CDR2 SQIVND (reference sequence). The CDR3 is CASSNSRREPQETQYF. Here the CDR3 DNA reads TGTGCCAGTAGTAACAGCCGCAGGGAACCCCAAGAGACCCAGTACTTC.

The chain links TRBV23-1 to TRBJ2-5; no clear D. TRBV23-1 is given ORF status, its function remaining uncertain. CDR3 size: 15 residues. Trimming removed 3 bases from V and 7 bases from J, with 18 bases in between. Here the CDR3 reads CASSQRRSRKGTQYF. In DNA form, the CDR3 reads TGCGCCAGCAGTCAGCGGCGATCGAGGAAAGGGACCCAGTACTTC.

Ten or more counts support this clonotype. The chain carries TRBV6-4 and TRBJ2-3; D unclear. The CDR3 totals 12 residues. Germline V gene sequence: CDR1 MRHNA, CDR2 SNTAGT. Trimming removed 5 bases from V and 5 bases from J, with 8 bases in between. CDR3 sequence reads: CASSRDGDTQYF. CDR3 bases: TGTGCCAGCAGTCGAGACGGAGATACGCAGTATTTT.

The rearrangement links TRBV7-2 to TRBJ1-1; D remains unclear. CDR3 size: 14 residues. The V and J ends lost 2 bases and 1 base respectively, with 8 bases between them. The germline V gene encodes CDR1 SGHTA and CDR2 FQGNSA. CDR3 nucleotides: TGTGCCAGCAGCTTAAGCCGGCCGAACACTGAAGCTTTCTTT. This encodes CASSLSRPNTEAFF.

This clonotype was recorded many times. The rearrangement links TRBV7-2 to TRBJ1-6; D is possibly TRBD1 (6 bases). V was pared by 4 bases and J by 10 bases, with 17 bases between. Looked up from germline, CDR1 is SGHTA and CDR2 is FQGNSA. This CDR3 contains 15 residues. The CDR3: CASSSYGTIPSPLHF. The CDR3 coding sequence is TGTGCCAGCAGCTCGTATGGGACAATCCCCTCACCCCTCCACTTT. Full variable domain (missing parts from reference TRBV7-2 and TRBJ1-6): GAGVSQSPSNKVTEKGKDVELRCDPISGHTALYWYRQSLGQGLEFLIYFQGNSAPDKSGLPSDRFSAERTGGSVSTLTIQRTQQEDSAVYLCASSSYGTIPSPLHFGNGTRLTVT.

This clonotype turned up a few times. The V call is TRBV5-1, the J call TRBJ1-6; no clear D gene. The CDR3 has 14 residues. Germline lookup yields CDR1 SGHRS and CDR2 YFSETQ. V was cut by 1 base and J by 6 bases, with 8 bases left in between. The CDR3 sequence: CASSLQPSNSPLHF. The CDR3 nucleotides are TGCGCCAGCAGCTTGCAACCCTCTAATTCACCCCTCCACTTT.

This clonotype has a handful of counts. The chain has TRBV20-1 and TRBJ2-3; 7 bases fit TRBD2. Germline CDR1 DFQATT, CDR2 SNEGSKA (reference sequence). V trimming: 6 bases; J trimming: 1 base; junction bases outside the gene matches: 13. CDR3 length equals 16 residues. The CDR3 sequence is CSATARSSGRTDTQYF. CDR3 sequence (DNA): TGCAGTGCGACTGCTAGGTCTAGCGGACGCACAGATACGCAGTATTTT.

This clonotype was detected a few times. This rearrangement joins TRBV7-3 to TRBJ1-6; TRBD1 aligns across 9 bases. Germline V lookup: CDR1 SGHTA, CDR2 FQGTGA. Germline trimming cut 5 bases from V and 10 bases from J; bases unmatched to any gene: 9. The CDR3 has 15 residues. Written as DNA, the CDR3 is TGTGCCAGCAGCAGTCAAACAGGGGGCATGTCACCCCTCCACTTT. Translating it yields CASSSQTGGMSPLHF.

This clonotype was picked up many times. This chain uses TRBV5-1 with TRBJ2-1, with D tentatively TRBD2 (5 bases). This CDR3 region has 12 residues. V was clipped by 5 bases and J by 8 bases, with 11 bases between them. The germline gives CDR1 SGHRS, CDR2 YFSETQ. The CDR3: CASRFSADEQFF. In DNA form, the CDR3 reads TGCGCCAGCAGATTTAGCGCCGATGAGCAGTTCTTC.

This clonotype was observed many times. J is TRBJ1-1 and V is TRBV18, with D unresolved. From germline, CDR1 is KGHSH and CDR2 LQKENI. The CDR3 covers 14 residues. The V end lost 5 bases, the J end lost 4 bases, and 14 bases lay between the germline ends. For the CDR3, the DNA is TGTGCCAGCTCAGGCCTTGAGGGAGGCACTGAAGCTTTCTTT. Protein: CASSGLEGGTEAFF.

This chain uses TRBV12-3 or TRBV12-4 with TRBJ1-2; weak D call: TRBD1 (6 bases). Trimming cost V 2 bases and J 7 bases, with 23 bases left between them. CDR3 length: 17 residues. This CDR3 reads CASSLRGFQQTKVGYTF. The DNA for the CDR3 is TGTGCCAGCAGTTTAAGGGGGTTTCAGCAGACTAAGGTTGGCTACACCTTC.

The V and J genes are TRBV20-1 and TRBJ1-1, with TRBD1 identical over 9 bases. The length of the CDR3 is 12 residues. V lost 3 bases and J lost 4; bases outside the gene matches: 0. Per the germline V gene, CDR1 is DFQATT and CDR2 is SNEGSKA (reference sequence). The CDR3, as DNA: TGCAGTGCTAGGACAGGGGGCACTGAAGCTTTCTTT. This gives the protein CSARTGGTEAFF.

The chain is built from TRBV7-2 and TRBJ2-5; D is unclear. The CDR3 runs 14 residues. Germline values: CDR1 SGHTA, CDR2 FQGNSA. V dropped 7 bases and J dropped 0 bases, with 12 bases sitting between them. The CDR3 DNA follows: TGTGCCAGCACCCCCTCTAGGAACCAAGAGACCCAGTACTTC. Amino acids: CASTPSRNQETQYF.

The sample holds a few counts of this clonotype. The V gene is TRBV11-1, the J gene TRBJ1-1, with a possible D match to TRBD1 (6 bases). Trimming pared 6 bases from V and 4 bases from J, leaving 15 bases between. Germline CDR1 reads SGHAT; CDR2 reads FQDESV (reference sequence). The CDR3 spans 14 residues. The chain's CDR3 is CASSNNRDSTEAFF. The CDR3 nucleotides are TGTGCCAGCAGTAATAACAGGGATTCCACTGAAGCTTTCTTT.

This chain uses TRBV12-3 or TRBV12-4 with TRBJ2-5; D call uncertain. The V and J ends lost 5 bases and 4 bases respectively, with 11 bases between them. CDR3 length: 13 amino acids. This chain's CDR3 is CASSPTPGETQYF. The CDR3 coding sequence is TGTGCCAGCAGTCCCACCCCGGGAGAGACCCAGTACTTC.

This clonotype was observed at least ten times. The chain has TRBV7-2 and TRBJ2-3, with 12 bases that match TRBD2. Per the germline V gene, CDR1 is SGHTA and CDR2 is FQGNSA. The V and J ends lost 5 bases and 6 bases, in that order; junction bases with no gene match: 3. The CDR3 covers 14 residues. Here the CDR3 reads CASSTGTSGDTQYF. In DNA, the CDR3 is TGTGCCAGCAGCACCGGGACTAGCGGGGATACGCAGTATTTT.

This clonotype has more than one count but fewer than ten. The chain uses TRBV7-3 and TRBJ2-2; TRBD1 or TRBD2 may be the D gene (5 bases each). The germline V gene encodes CDR1 SGHTA and CDR2 FQGTGA. Trimming took off 2 bases at V and 2 bases at J, with 15 bases between the two ends. This CDR3 spans 17 amino acids. CDR3 in amino acids: CASSLWRGTANTGELFF. Here the CDR3 DNA reads TGTGCCAGCAGCTTATGGCGAGGGACCGCAAACACCGGGGAGCTGTTTTTT.

This clonotype appeared many times. This chain uses TRBV7-9 with TRBJ2-3; a weak D match, TRBD2 (6 bases). V lost 5 bases and J lost 2, with 14 bases in between. Looked up from germline, CDR1 is SEHNR and CDR2 is FQNEAQ (reference sequence). There are 15 residues in the CDR3. The DNA of the CDR3 is TGTGCCAGCAGCGTACGGGGACTCATCACAGATACGCAGTATTTT. The encoded protein is CASSVRGLITDTQYF.

The gene calls are TRBV29-1 and TRBJ1-2; 7 bases fit TRBD1. The CDR3 sequence is 12 residues long. V trimming: 1 base; J trimming: 10 bases; junction bases outside the gene matches: 6. The germline CDR1 and CDR2 sequences are SQVTM and ANQGSEA. CDR3 nucleotides: TGCAGCGTTGAAGGGCCAGGGGGAGCCTACACCTTC. Its protein is CSVEGPGGAYTF.

This clonotype was seen ten or more times. This CDR3 is CASRRGGPSGANVLTF. CDR3 in DNA: TGTGCCAGCAGGAGGGGGGGCCCCTCCGGGGCCAACGTCCTGACTTTC. V and J are TRBV27 and TRBJ2-6; possible D gene TRBD2, 7 bases. There are 16 residues in the CDR3. The germline V gene encodes CDR1 MNHEY and CDR2 SMNVEV (reference sequence). V was trimmed by 6 bases and J by 4 bases, leaving 16 bases between them.

The DNA for the CDR3 is TGCAGTGCTAGTATATATGCAGGGCGCTTCAATCAGCCCCAGCATTTT. Protein sequence: CSASIYAGRFNQPQHF. The gene calls are TRBV20-1 and TRBJ1-5; tentatively, D is TRBD1 (5 bases). V shed 3 bases and J shed 3 bases, with 18 bases lying between them. Germline CDR1 reads DFQATT; CDR2 reads SNEGSKA (reference sequence). This CDR3 spans 16 amino acids.

This clonotype has only a few counts. The chain links TRBV7-2 to TRBJ2-3; 9 bases map to TRBD2. CDR1 SGHTA and CDR2 FQGNSA come from the germline V gene. The CDR3 is made up of 15 amino acids. V shed 3 bases and J 1 base; nucleotides not matched to a gene: 2. CDR3 loop: CASSLRGGGTDTQYF. CDR3 DNA: TGTGCCAGCAGCTTGCGGGGGGGTGGCACAGATACGCAGTATTTT. Complete variable domain (other parts from reference TRBV7-2 and TRBJ2-3): GAGVSQSPSNKVTEKGKDVELRCDPISGHTALYWYRQSLGQGLEFLIYFQGNSAPDKSGLPSDRFSAERTGGSVSTLTIQRTQQEDSAVYLCASSLRGGGTDTQYFGPGTRLTVL.

This clonotype was seen a handful of times. The V call is TRBV5-1, the J call TRBJ2-7; D remains unclear. This CDR3 has 14 residues. V was trimmed by 3 bases and J by 7 bases, leaving 17 bases between them. Germline V gives CDR1 SGHRS, CDR2 YFSETQ. This CDR3 reads CASSYNSPSGEQYV. The CDR3, as DNA: TGCGCCAGCAGCTACAACAGCCCTAGTGGGGAGCAGTACGTC.

Ten or more counts support this clonotype. The chain carries TRBV5-1 and TRBJ2-3; a possible D gene is TRBD2 (6 bases). Germline CDR1 reads SGHRS; CDR2 reads YFSETQ. This CDR3 has 14 residues. Between the trimmed V and J ends, which lost 3 bases and 3 bases, there was a span of 11 bases. CDR3 in DNA: TGCGCCAGCAGCTCTCCGGCGGGAACAGATACGCAGTATTTT. This encodes CASSSPAGTDTQYF. Combining the CDR3 with reference TRBV5-1 and TRBJ2-3 gives the whole variable domain KAGVTQTPRYLIKTRGQQVTLSCSPISGHRSVSWYQQTPGQGLQFLFEYFSETQRNKGNFPGRFSGRQFSNSRSEMNVSTLELGDSALYLCASSSPAGTDTQYFGPGTRLTVL.

Only a few counts were recorded for this clonotype. This sequence joins TRBV7-2 and TRBJ1-6, with TRBD1 matching over 8 bases. The CDR3 has 16 amino acids. Germline-derived CDR1 and CDR2 are SGHTA and FQGNSA. J was trimmed by 9 bases and V by 4 bases; bases with no gene match: 11. In nucleotides, the CDR3 is TGTGCCAGCAGCTCTAACTCGGACAGGGTGTCTTCACCCCTCCACTTT. It specifies CASSSNSDRVSSPLHF. Supplemented by reference TRBV7-2 and TRBJ1-6, the full variable domain reads GAGVSQSPSNKVTEKGKDVELRCDPISGHTALYWYRQSLGQGLEFLIYFQGNSAPDKSGLPSDRFSAERTGGSVSTLTIQRTQQEDSAVYLCASSSNSDRVSSPLHFGNGTRLTVT.